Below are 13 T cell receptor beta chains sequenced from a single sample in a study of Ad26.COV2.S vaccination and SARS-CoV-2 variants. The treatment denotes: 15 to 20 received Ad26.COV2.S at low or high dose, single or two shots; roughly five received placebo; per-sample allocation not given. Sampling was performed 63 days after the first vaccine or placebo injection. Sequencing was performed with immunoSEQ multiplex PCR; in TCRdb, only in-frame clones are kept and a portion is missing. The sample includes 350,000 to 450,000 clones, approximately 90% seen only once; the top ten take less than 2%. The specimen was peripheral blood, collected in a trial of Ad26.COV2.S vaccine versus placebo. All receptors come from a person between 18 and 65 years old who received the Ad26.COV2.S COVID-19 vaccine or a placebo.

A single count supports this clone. The CDR3 DNA is TGCGCCAGCAGCCAACTACCTTGGGCTAGCGGGGTAGTAGATACGCAGTATTTT. Translated: CASSQLPWASGVVDTQYF. The chain uses TRBV4-1 and TRBJ2-3; 9 bases are shared with TRBD2. This CDR3 has 18 residues. V trimming: 2 bases; J trimming: 5 bases; junction bases outside the gene matches: 14. From germline, CDR1 is MGHRA and CDR2 YSYEKL.

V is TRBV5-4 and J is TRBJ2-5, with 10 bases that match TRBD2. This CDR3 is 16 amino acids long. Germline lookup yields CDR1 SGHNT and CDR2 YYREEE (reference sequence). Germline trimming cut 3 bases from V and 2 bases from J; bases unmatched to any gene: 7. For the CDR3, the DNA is TGTGCCAGCAGCTCGAAACTAGCGGGGCGGCAAGAGACCCAGTACTTC. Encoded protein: CASSSKLAGRQETQYF.

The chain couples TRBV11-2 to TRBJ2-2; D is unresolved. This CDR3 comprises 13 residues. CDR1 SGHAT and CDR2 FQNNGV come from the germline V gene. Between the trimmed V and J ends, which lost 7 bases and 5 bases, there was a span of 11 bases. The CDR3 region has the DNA TGTGCCAGCATGGATAGCCTTACCGGGGAGCTGTTTTTT. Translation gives CASMDSLTGELFF.

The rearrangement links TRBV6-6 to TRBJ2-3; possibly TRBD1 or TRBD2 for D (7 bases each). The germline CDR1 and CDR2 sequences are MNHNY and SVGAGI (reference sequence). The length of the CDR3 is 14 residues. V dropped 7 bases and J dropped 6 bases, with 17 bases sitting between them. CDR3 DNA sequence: TGTGCCAGCAAACAAGGACTAGGGGGCGATACGCAGTATTTT. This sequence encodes CASKQGLGGDTQYF.

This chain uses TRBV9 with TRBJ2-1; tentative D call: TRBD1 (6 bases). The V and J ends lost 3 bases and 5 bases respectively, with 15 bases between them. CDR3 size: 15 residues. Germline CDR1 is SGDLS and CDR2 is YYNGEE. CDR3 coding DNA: TGTGCCAGCAGCGCCCCGGGACATCCGGACAATGAGCAGTTCTTC. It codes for CASSAPGHPDNEQFF.

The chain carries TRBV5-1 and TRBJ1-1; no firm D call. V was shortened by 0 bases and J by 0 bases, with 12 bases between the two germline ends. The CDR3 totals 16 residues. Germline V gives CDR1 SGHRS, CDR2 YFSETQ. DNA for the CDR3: TGCGCCAGCAGCTTGGGGATCCGGGCAGTGAACACTGAAGCTTTCTTT. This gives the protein CASSLGIRAVNTEAFF.

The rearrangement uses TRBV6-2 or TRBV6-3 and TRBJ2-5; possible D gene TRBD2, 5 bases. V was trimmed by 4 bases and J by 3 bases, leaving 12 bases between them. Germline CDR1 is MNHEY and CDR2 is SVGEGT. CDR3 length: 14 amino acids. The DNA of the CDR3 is TGTGCCAGCAGTTCCCCGGACGGGAAAGAGACCCAGTACTTC. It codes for CASSSPDGKETQYF.

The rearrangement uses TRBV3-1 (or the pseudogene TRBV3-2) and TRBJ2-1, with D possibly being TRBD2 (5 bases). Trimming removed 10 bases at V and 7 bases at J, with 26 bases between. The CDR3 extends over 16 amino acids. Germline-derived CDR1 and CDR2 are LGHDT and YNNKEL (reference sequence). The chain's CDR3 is CATPGGPSLPINEQFF. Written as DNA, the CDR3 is TGTGCCACCCCAGGAGGACCAAGCCTTCCAATAAATGAGCAGTTCTTC.

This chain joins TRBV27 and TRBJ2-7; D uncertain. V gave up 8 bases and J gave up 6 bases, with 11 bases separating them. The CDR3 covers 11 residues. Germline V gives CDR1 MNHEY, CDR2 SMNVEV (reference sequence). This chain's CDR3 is CASGTLGEQYF. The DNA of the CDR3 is TGTGCCAGCGGTACACTTGGCGAGCAGTACTTC.

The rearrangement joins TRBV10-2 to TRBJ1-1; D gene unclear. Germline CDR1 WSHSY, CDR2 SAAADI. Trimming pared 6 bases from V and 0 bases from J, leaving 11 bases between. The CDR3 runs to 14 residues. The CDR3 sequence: CASSFAALNTEAFF. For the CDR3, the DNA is TGCGCCAGCAGCTTCGCAGCTTTGAACACTGAAGCTTTCTTT.

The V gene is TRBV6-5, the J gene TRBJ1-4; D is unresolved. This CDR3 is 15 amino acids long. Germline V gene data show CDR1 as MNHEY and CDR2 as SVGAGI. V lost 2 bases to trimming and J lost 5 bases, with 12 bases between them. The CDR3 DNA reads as TGTGCCAGCAGTTACGATGGCCCTTCCAATGAAAAACTGTTTTTT. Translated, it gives CASSYDGPSNEKLFF.

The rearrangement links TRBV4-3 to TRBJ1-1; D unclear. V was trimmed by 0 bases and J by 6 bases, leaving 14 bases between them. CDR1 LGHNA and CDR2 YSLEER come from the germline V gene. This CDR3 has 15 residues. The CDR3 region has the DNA TGCGCCAGCAGCCAAGATCGATTAGGTTCTTCTGAAGCTTTCTTT. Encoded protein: CASSQDRLGSSEAFF.

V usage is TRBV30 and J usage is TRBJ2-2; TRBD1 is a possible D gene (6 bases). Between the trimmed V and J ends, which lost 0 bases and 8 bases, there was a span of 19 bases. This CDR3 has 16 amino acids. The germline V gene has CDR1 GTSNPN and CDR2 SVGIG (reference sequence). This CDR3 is CAWSVLQGLHAGELFF. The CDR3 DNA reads TGTGCCTGGAGTGTACTACAGGGTCTACACGCTGGGGAGCTGTTTTTT.